This T cell receptor beta chain comes out of a study of cytomegalovirus exposure and HLA in healthy donors. Whole-study findings and limits: Segments of the TCR beta V type were, in most cases, productive about 87% or about 30% of the time in an earlier analysis.

Primers: 60 Vbeta forward and 13 Jbeta reverse. Some clones are missing from TCRdb's copy, which holds only in-frame ones; the method was immunoSEQ multiplex PCR. Altogether under 200,000 clones are present, around 65% being singletons, with the ten largest covering around 3%. Remarks on this clone: Its specificity is unknown.

V was shortened by 3 bases and J by 6 bases, with 12 bases between the two germline ends. Germline CDR1 is SGHDT and CDR2 is YYEEEE. The CDR3 is 13 residues long. The rearrangement links TRBV5-6 to TRBJ1-2; D is unresolved. The receptor comes from a woman between 40 and 50 years old in good health and CMV-seropositive. The sequencing input was PBMCs. The CDR3 DNA sequence: TGTGCCAGCAGCTACAGACACCCCAATGGCTACACCTTC. This sequence encodes CASSYRHPNGYTF.